One T cell receptor (beta chain) is described in this entry. Its specificity is not known. The entry originates in a study of blood T cells in healthy people across ages. Using a J-beta primer mix together with a sample-barcoded 5' primer, a second PCR was run for roughly 6 to 11 cycles. TCRdb called the 5' RACE reads again in MiXCR, with one record for every CDR3 protein. The table records approximately 850,000 distinct CDR3 sequences, roughly 44% of them present only once. General study results and limits: CMV status of donors was not determined, possibly confounding expanded clonotype changes. Higher diversity, along with more naive CD4+ cells, distinguished long-lived donors from aged donors. Total diversity from one million sequenced T cells was likely underestimated.

Each sample had at least 6.5 million PBMCs isolated. This receptor was taken from a man in his fifties or sixties in good health. Sequencing input: blood.

The CDR3 sequence is CASSLAADRVGNEQYF. The CDR3 DNA sequence: TGCGCCAGCAGCTTGGCGGCGGACAGGGTGGGAAACGAGCAGTACTTC. This chain connects TRBV5-1 to TRBJ2-7, with TRBD1 matching 8 bases. The CDR3 spans 16 residues. Germline loops: CDR1 SGHRS, CDR2 YFSETQ. V lost 0 bases, J lost 5 bases, and 10 bases stayed unmatched.